This is a list of T cell receptor beta chains from one sample in a study of shared clonotypes between healthy human individuals. Sequenced by immunoSEQ multiplex PCR; TCRdb stores in-frame clones only, minus some. The sample lists around 2.5 million clones, more than 85% occurring once. The specimen was naive CD4+ T cells from PBMCs. These receptor sequences come from a man aged 18 to 29 in good health. Some clones in this sample may be carry-over from other donors' samples. The CDR3 runs from the conserved cysteine through the conserved F or W. The order of the fields is D gene, clone size, V gene, J gene, CDR3 DNA, CDR3 protein. D genes are given only for firm matches. The listing skips clone size in some rows; elsewhere it reads once, few, many or a size class.

D: NA
size: NA
V: TRBV10-3
J: TRBJ2-6
DNA: TGTGCCATCAATTACTCTGGGGCCAACGTCCTGACTTTC
CDR3: CAINYSGANVLTF

D: NA
size: NA
V: TRBV28
J: TRBJ2-1
DNA: TGTGCCAGCAGTTTACGGTCAGGGGGGAACAATGAGCAGTTCTTC
CDR3: CASSLRSGGNNEQFF

D: NA
size: NA
V: TRBV18
J: TRBJ1-5
DNA: TGTGCCAGCTCACCTATTGCGACGTACAGCAATCAGCCCCAGCATTTT
CDR3: CASSPIATYSNQPQHF

D: TRBD1
size: NA
V: TRBV28
J: TRBJ2-7
DNA: TGTGCCAGCAGAGAAACAGGGGGCGCCGAGCAGTACTTC
CDR3: CASRETGGAEQYF

D: TRBD1
size: NA
V: TRBV29-1
J: TRBJ1-1
DNA: TGCAGCGTCTGGGGACAGGCTGGTGCTTTCTTT
CDR3: CSVWGQAGAFF

D: TRBD1
size: once
V: TRBV19
J: TRBJ2-1
DNA: TGTGCCAGTAGAACCCAGGGGGCGCTGAATGAGCAGTTCTTC
CDR3: CASRTQGALNEQFF

D: NA
size: NA
V: TRBV12-5
J: TRBJ2-3
DNA: TGTGCTAGTGGTTTGGTGGGTGGAGATACGCAGTATTTT
CDR3: CASGLVGGDTQYF

D: NA
size: NA
V: TRBV5-5
J: TRBJ2-2
DNA: TGTGCCAGCAGCTCGAGCCTAGAGAACACCGGGGAGCTGTTTTTT
CDR3: CASSSSLENTGELFF

D: NA
size: NA
V: TRBV7-9
J: TRBJ2-7
DNA: TGTGCCAGCAGCTTAGTTCTAGGGGGGCAAGACGAGCAGTACTTC
CDR3: CASSLVLGGQDEQYF

D: TRBD2
size: few
V: TRBV5-4
J: TRBJ2-7
DNA: TGTGCCAGCAGCTTGAGACGGGAGGGCCCCGAGCAGTACTTC
CDR3: CASSLRREGPEQYF

D: NA
size: NA
V: TRBV10-3
J: TRBJ2-7
DNA: TGTGCCTCGAGGGACCGGTCCTACGAGCAGTACTTC
CDR3: CASRDRSYEQYF

D: TRBD2
size: NA
V: TRBV9
J: TRBJ2-1
DNA: TGTGCCAGCACCCCAAGGCCGACTAGCGGGTGGGATGAGCAGTTCTTC
CDR3: CASTPRPTSGWDEQFF

D: NA
size: once
V: TRBV28
J: TRBJ1-5
DNA: TGTGCCAGCAGCCCTGGGGCGGGGGATCAGCCCCAGCATTTT
CDR3: CASSPGAGDQPQHF

D: NA
size: NA
V: TRBV21-1
J: TRBJ2-7
DNA: TGTGCCAGCAGCAAATGTCCGGGAATGGCCTACGAGCAGTACTTC
CDR3: CASSKCPGMAYEQYF

D: TRBD1
size: NA
V: TRBV7-2
J: TRBJ2-2
DNA: TGTGCCAGCAGCCCGTTAGGACAGGGAGAAGGGGAGCTGTTTTTT
CDR3: CASSPLGQGEGELFF

D: TRBD1
size: NA
V: TRBV5-4
J: TRBJ1-4
DNA: TGTGCCAGCAGCTTAGCGGGGGACAGTGAAAAACTGTTTTTT
CDR3: CASSLAGDSEKLFF

D: NA
size: NA
V: TRBV5-1
J: TRBJ2-1
DNA: TGCGCCAGCAGCATACAACCCATTCTCCTGGCTAATGAGCAGTTCTTC
CDR3: CASSIQPILLANEQFF

D: NA
size: NA
V: TRBV29-1
J: TRBJ1-3
DNA: TGCAGCGCCCACACCGACTCTGGAAACACCATATATTTT
CDR3: CSAHTDSGNTIYF

D: NA
size: NA
V: TRBV14
J: TRBJ2-4
DNA: TGTGCCAGCAGCCAAGATGGGAGAGTGGGCAAAAACATTCAGTACTTC
CDR3: CASSQDGRVGKNIQYF

D: TRBD2
size: NA
V: TRBV7-6
J: TRBJ2-3
DNA: TGTGCCAGCAGCTCCGGACTAGCGGGGGGTACGCAGTATTTT
CDR3: CASSSGLAGGTQYF

D: TRBD1
size: NA
V: TRBV29-1
J: TRBJ2-3
DNA: TGCAGCGTTGAGAAGGGGACAGCTAGCACAGATACGCAGTATTTT
CDR3: CSVEKGTASTDTQYF

D: NA
size: NA
V: TRBV5-1
J: TRBJ1-1
DNA: TGCGCCAGCAGCTCGGATTCGATGGGGGGAAAAACTGAAGCTTTCTTT
CDR3: CASSSDSMGGKTEAFF

D: NA
size: NA
V: TRBV5-1
J: TRBJ2-7
DNA: TGCGCCAGCACCCTATCCTCCGGGGAAACCTACGAGCAGTACTTC
CDR3: CASTLSSGETYEQYF

D: NA
size: NA
V: TRBV18
J: TRBJ2-1
DNA: TGTGCCAGCTCACCACCGGGGGCCGGGAGCCTCTACAATGAGCAGTTCTTC
CDR3: CASSPPGAGSLYNEQFF

D: NA
size: NA
V: TRBV4-1
J: TRBJ2-3
DNA: TGCGCCAGCAGCCAAGAAGCCCCGGGCAGTCGCTTCACAGATACGCAGTATTTT
CDR3: CASSQEAPGSRFTDTQYF

D: TRBD2
size: NA
V: TRBV5-1
J: TRBJ2-1
DNA: TGCGCCAGCAGCTTGGGGTGGACTAGCGGGCCGTCCAATGAGCAGTTCTTC
CDR3: CASSLGWTSGPSNEQFF

D: NA
size: NA
V: TRBV6-6
J: TRBJ2-2
DNA: TGTGCCAGCAGTTACCCGGGCCCCGGGGCCGGGGAGCTGTTTTTT
CDR3: CASSYPGPGAGELFF

D: NA
size: NA
V: TRBV6-5
J: TRBJ1-3
DNA: TGTGCCAGCAGTTACTCGGGGGTACCTGGAAACACCATATATTTT
CDR3: CASSYSGVPGNTIYF

D: NA
size: NA
V: TRBV15
J: TRBJ1-1
DNA: TGTGCCACCAGCAGGGTTGCGAACACTGAAGCTTTCTTT
CDR3: CATSRVANTEAFF

D: NA
size: NA
V: TRBV30
J: TRBJ2-5
DNA: TGTGCCTGGAGTGTCTCCGGACAGACCCAGTACTTC
CDR3: CAWSVSGQTQYF

D: NA
size: NA
V: TRBV20-1
J: TRBJ2-3
DNA: TGCAGTGCTCACCGCGGGGATACGCAGTATTTT
CDR3: CSAHRGDTQYF

D: NA
size: NA
V: TRBV28
J: TRBJ1-1
DNA: TGTGCCAGCAGTTTCACTCTGGGGGCCGTGAACACTGAAGCTTTCTTT
CDR3: CASSFTLGAVNTEAFF

D: TRBD2
size: NA
V: TRBV5-8
J: TRBJ2-3
DNA: TGTGCCAGCAGCCTTGGGACTAGCGGTCTCACAGATACGCAGTATTTT
CDR3: CASSLGTSGLTDTQYF

D: NA
size: NA
V: TRBV7-2
J: TRBJ2-5
DNA: TGTGCCAGCAGCGCCCAAAGAGAGACCCAGTACTTC
CDR3: CASSAQRETQYF

D: NA
size: once
V: TRBV6-5
J: TRBJ2-5
DNA: TGTGCCAGCAGTTTGTCACAGGTCACACAAGAGACCCAGTACTTC
CDR3: CASSLSQVTQETQYF

D: NA
size: NA
V: TRBV27
J: TRBJ1-4
DNA: TGTGCCAGCAGTTTATCTTTGTCCAGGCCGCGTGAAAAACTGTTTTTT
CDR3: CASSLSLSRPREKLFF

D: TRBD1
size: NA
V: TRBV27
J: TRBJ1-4
DNA: TGTGCCAGCAGTTCCATAAAGGGACAGGGGGGCAATGAAAAACTGTTTTTT
CDR3: CASSSIKGQGGNEKLFF

D: NA
size: NA
V: TRBV21-1
J: TRBJ2-1
DNA: TGTGCCAGCAGGGTAGACGGCCTGACAAGGAGCTCCTACAATGAGCAGTTCTTC
CDR3: CASRVDGLTRSSYNEQFF

D: NA
size: NA
V: TRBV2
J: TRBJ2-7
DNA: TGTGCCAGCAGTGACCGGGGGACCTACGAGCAGTACTTC
CDR3: CASSDRGTYEQYF

D: NA
size: NA
V: TRBV7-9
J: TRBJ1-1
DNA: TGTGCCAGCAGCCGGGACGTTGTTCACGTGAACACTGAAGCTTTCTTT
CDR3: CASSRDVVHVNTEAFF

D: TRBD2
size: NA
V: TRBV5-1
J: TRBJ2-3
DNA: TGCGCCAGCAGCCGTCTCCGGGAGGGCCAAGATACGCAGTATTTT
CDR3: CASSRLREGQDTQYF

D: TRBD1
size: NA
V: TRBV9
J: TRBJ1-3
DNA: TGTGCCAGCAGCCCAAGGACAGGGAGGAGTTCTGGAAACACCATATATTTT
CDR3: CASSPRTGRSSGNTIYF

D: NA
size: NA
V: TRBV4-2
J: TRBJ2-7
DNA: TGTGCCAGCGGACACGACTACGAGCAGTACTTC
CDR3: CASGHDYEQYF

D: NA
size: NA
V: TRBV15
J: TRBJ2-7
DNA: TGTGCCACCAGCAGACCTCGTGGCAACTCCTACGAGCAGTACTTC
CDR3: CATSRPRGNSYEQYF

D: NA
size: NA
V: TRBV27
J: TRBJ1-6
DNA: TGTGCCAGCAGTATACAGGTCGGTGGTGGTTCACCCCTCCACTTT
CDR3: CASSIQVGGGSPLHF

D: TRBD1
size: NA
V: TRBV7-8
J: TRBJ2-7
DNA: TGTGCCAGCAGCCTACCGGACAGGGCCTCCTACGAGCAGTACTTC
CDR3: CASSLPDRASYEQYF

D: NA
size: NA
V: TRBV30
J: TRBJ2-1
DNA: TGTGCCTGGAGTTGGTACGGCTCCTACAATGAGCAGTTCTTC
CDR3: CAWSWYGSYNEQFF

D: NA
size: NA
V: TRBV13
J: TRBJ1-5
DNA: TGTGCCAGCAGCTTAGGGGTATACCAGCCCCAGCATTTT
CDR3: CASSLGVYQPQHF

D: NA
size: NA
V: TRBV18
J: TRBJ2-2
DNA: TGTGCCAGCTCACAGAACCACCAAGGCACCGGGGAGCTGTTTTTT
CDR3: CASSQNHQGTGELFF

D: TRBD2
size: once
V: TRBV19
J: TRBJ2-3
DNA: TGTGCCAGTACAGATAGCGGGAGAACAGATACGCAGTATTTT
CDR3: CASTDSGRTDTQYF

D: TRBD2
size: NA
V: TRBV5-8
J: TRBJ2-1
DNA: TGTGCCAGCAGCCGAGGACTAGCGCGCTCCTACAATGAGCAGTTCTTC
CDR3: CASSRGLARSYNEQFF

D: TRBD2
size: once
V: TRBV7-6
J: TRBJ2-3
DNA: TGTGCCAGCAGCCCTCTAGCGGGAGTTGGCCCAGATACGCAGTATTTT
CDR3: CASSPLAGVGPDTQYF

D: NA
size: NA
V: TRBV19
J: TRBJ2-2
DNA: TGTGCCAGTAGTATACAGGGTAGCACCGGGGAGCTGTTTTTT
CDR3: CASSIQGSTGELFF

D: NA
size: NA
V: TRBV30
J: TRBJ1-2
DNA: TGTGCCTGGAGTGTGGGCAGTAACTATGGCTACACCTTC
CDR3: CAWSVGSNYGYTF

D: NA
size: NA
V: TRBV2
J: TRBJ1-5
DNA: TGTGCCAGCAGAGGGGGTCCTGGGGTCAATCAGCCCCAGCATTTT
CDR3: CASRGGPGVNQPQHF

D: NA
size: few
V: TRBV7-9
J: TRBJ2-7
DNA: TGTGCCAGCAGCCCACCTTCCAAGGGAGACGAGCAGTACTTC
CDR3: CASSPPSKGDEQYF

D: TRBD2
size: NA
V: TRBV7-9
J: TRBJ2-1
DNA: TGTACCAGCAGCTTTCATACTAGCGGGAATGAGCAGTTCTTC
CDR3: CTSSFHTSGNEQFF

D: NA
size: few
V: TRBV29-1
J: TRBJ1-1
DNA: TGCAGCGTTGAATTAGGCAGGGGAAACACTGAAGCTTTCTTT
CDR3: CSVELGRGNTEAFF

D: TRBD2
size: NA
V: TRBV7-3
J: TRBJ2-1
DNA: TGTGCCAGCAGCTTAAATCTACTAGCGGCTAATGAGCAGTTCTTC
CDR3: CASSLNLLAANEQFF